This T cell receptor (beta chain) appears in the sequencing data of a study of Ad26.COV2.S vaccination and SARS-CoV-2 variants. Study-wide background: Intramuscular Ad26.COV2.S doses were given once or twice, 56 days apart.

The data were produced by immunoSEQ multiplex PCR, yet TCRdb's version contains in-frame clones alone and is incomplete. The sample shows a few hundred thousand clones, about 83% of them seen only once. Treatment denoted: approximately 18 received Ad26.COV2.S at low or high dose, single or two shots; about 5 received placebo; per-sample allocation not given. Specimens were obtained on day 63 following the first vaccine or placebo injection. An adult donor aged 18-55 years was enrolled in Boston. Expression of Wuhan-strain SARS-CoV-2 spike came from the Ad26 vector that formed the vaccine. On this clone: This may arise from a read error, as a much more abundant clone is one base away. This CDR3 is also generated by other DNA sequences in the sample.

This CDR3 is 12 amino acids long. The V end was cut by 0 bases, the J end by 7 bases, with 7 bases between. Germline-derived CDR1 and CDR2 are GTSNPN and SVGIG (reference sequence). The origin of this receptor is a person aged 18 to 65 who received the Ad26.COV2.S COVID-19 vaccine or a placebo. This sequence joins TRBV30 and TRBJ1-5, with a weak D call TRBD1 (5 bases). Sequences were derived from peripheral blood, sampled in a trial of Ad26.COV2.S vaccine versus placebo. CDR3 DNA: TGTGCCTGGAGTGTACGGGGGCAGCCCCAGCATTTT. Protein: CAWSVRGQPQHF.